Following are 18 T cell receptor beta chains from one sample sequenced in a study of beta chain features in type 1 diabetes. Reverse transcribing all isolated RNA meant expressed TCRB transcripts were sequenced. Sequencing was performed with immunoSEQ multiplex PCR; in TCRdb, only in-frame clones are kept and a portion is missing. The data contain 250,000 or so clones, approximately 70% of them singletons. The specimen sequenced was naive CD4+ T cells from blood. These receptors were taken from a man aged 25 to 45 in good health.

This clone was detected only once. The V call is TRBV19, the J call TRBJ2-3; 7 bases align to TRBD2. The germline V gene encodes CDR1 LNHDA and CDR2 SQIVND (reference sequence). V trimming: 1 base; J trimming: 6 bases; junction bases outside the gene matches: 16. The CDR3 contains 18 residues. The CDR3 bases are TGTGCCAGTAGTATAGGCGCTGGCGGGAGCGGAGGGGCTGATACGCAGTATTTT. Amino acid sequence: CASSIGAGGSGGADTQYF.

The V gene is TRBV6-5, the J gene TRBJ1-2; 8 bases are a match to TRBD1. CDR3 size: 13 residues. The V and J ends lost 6 bases and 6 bases, in that order; junction bases with no gene match: 6. CDR1 MNHEY and CDR2 SVGAGI come from the germline V gene. This CDR3 is CASRADRVDGYTF. The CDR3 nucleotides read TGTGCCAGCAGGGCGGACAGGGTCGATGGCTACACCTTC.

This rearrangement joins TRBV18 to TRBJ2-7; 9 nucleotides match TRBD1. V shed 2 bases, J shed 4 bases, and the junction held 0 bases outside the gene matches. The germline CDR1 and CDR2 sequences are KGHSH and LQKENI. This CDR3 spans 13 amino acids. CDR3 DNA sequence: TGTGCCAGCTCACCAGGGACAGGGTACGAGCAGTACTTC. Translating it yields CASSPGTGYEQYF.

The rearrangement links TRBV25-1 to TRBJ2-7; D is unresolved. Germline assignment: CDR1 MGHDK and CDR2 SYGVNS. This CDR3 contains 13 residues. V lost 5 bases and J 6 bases, leaving 14 bases between the germline ends. CDR3 protein: CASSILVGTEQYF. The CDR3, as DNA: TGTGCCAGCAGTATACTCGTAGGAACCGAGCAGTACTTC.

This sequence joins TRBV30 and TRBJ2-7; D not certain. Germline V gene sequence: CDR1 GTSNPN, CDR2 SVGIG (reference sequence). Trimming removed 0 bases from V and 1 base from J, with 13 bases in between. The CDR3 is 15 amino acids. As DNA, the CDR3 is TGTGCCTGGAGTGTAACCTTATATCCTTCCTACGAGCAGTACTTC. This gives the protein CAWSVTLYPSYEQYF.

The genes are TRBV14 and TRBJ2-3; no firm D call. Germline CDR1 and CDR2: SGHDN and FVKESK. This CDR3 spans 16 amino acids. The V end was cut by 2 bases, the J end by 2 bases, with 14 bases between. CDR3 coding DNA: TGTGCCAGCAGCCAATTTCGCGGCAGACCCACAGATACGCAGTATTTT. This translates into CASSQFRGRPTDTQYF.

The count of this clone is one. The chain has TRBV18 and TRBJ2-3; possibly TRBD2 for D (6 bases). Germline lookup yields CDR1 KGHSH and CDR2 LQKENI. The CDR3 loop spans 15 amino acids. V dropped 3 bases and J dropped 1 base, with 11 bases sitting between them. CDR3 DNA: TGTGCCAGCTCACCCGCGGGGATCCGCACAGATACGCAGTATTTT. This sequence encodes CASSPAGIRTDTQYF.

The genes are TRBV7-2 and TRBJ2-5, with 8 bases matching TRBD1. The V gene end was trimmed by 8 bases and the J gene end by 2 bases; junction bases not matched to a gene: 4. Per the germline V gene, CDR1 is SGHTA and CDR2 is FQGNSA. The CDR3 runs to 13 residues. Here the CDR3 reads CASGQGRQETQYF. CDR3 DNA sequence: TGTGCCAGCGGACAGGGTCGGCAAGAGACCCAGTACTTC. The whole variable domain, remainder taken from reference TRBV7-2 and TRBJ2-5, is GAGVSQSPSNKVTEKGKDVELRCDPISGHTALYWYRQSLGQGLEFLIYFQGNSAPDKSGLPSDRFSAERTGGSVSTLTIQRTQQEDSAVYLCASGQGRQETQYFGPGTRLLVL.

This clone was picked up a small number of times. The chain is built from TRBV7-9 and TRBJ2-3; D unresolved. Looked up from germline, CDR1 is SEHNR and CDR2 is FQNEAQ (reference sequence). The CDR3 contains 11 residues. V gave up 3 bases and J gave up 8 bases, with 6 bases separating them. CDR3: CASSFVGTQYF. The CDR3 bases are TGTGCCAGCAGCTTCGTAGGTACGCAGTATTTT.

This sequence joins TRBV27 and TRBJ2-1; D is unresolved. The V gene's germline CDR1 is MNHEY and CDR2 SMNVEV (reference sequence). The length of the CDR3 is 12 residues. CDR3 amino acids: CGHPSKCDEQFF. The DNA for the CDR3 is TGTGGACACCCTTCGAAGTGCGATGAGCAGTTCTTC.

This sequence joins TRBV30 and TRBJ1-6; D is undetermined. The CDR3 extends over 13 amino acids. The germline gives CDR1 GTSNPN, CDR2 SVGIG (reference sequence). Trimming removed 1 base from V and 6 bases from J, with 7 bases in between. CDR3 DNA: TGTGCCTGGAGTGAGGATATTAATTCACCCCTCCACTTT. As protein: CAWSEDINSPLHF.

V usage is TRBV30 and J usage is TRBJ2-3; D perhaps matches TRBD2 (6 bases). Trimming took 0 bases from V and 5 from J, leaving 18 bases between them. The CDR3 sequence is 16 residues long. CDR1 and CDR2 (germline): GTSNPN, SVGIG (reference sequence). The DNA of the CDR3 is TGTGCCTGGAGTGTACTATCGGGACTGGTGGAAGATACGCAGTATTTT. It encodes CAWSVLSGLVEDTQYF.

The gene calls are TRBV7-9 and TRBJ2-5; possibly TRBD1 for D (6 bases). V was trimmed by 3 bases and J by 1 base, leaving 9 bases between them. Per germline, CDR1 SEHNR and CDR2 FQNEAQ (reference sequence). There are 14 residues in the CDR3. The CDR3 bases are TGTGCCAGCAGCTTGACAGGAATCCAAGAGACCCAGTACTTC. Its protein is CASSLTGIQETQYF.

The chain links TRBV5-1 to TRBJ2-1, with TRBD2 identical over 7 bases. Unmatched junction bases numbered 10, after V lost 4 bases and J lost 6 bases. The CDR3 consists of 15 residues. CDR1 and CDR2 (germline): SGHRS, YFSETQ. This CDR3 reads CASSPLGGTTNEQFF. CDR3 nucleotides: TGCGCCAGCAGCCCCTTGGGCGGGACTACCAATGAGCAGTTCTTC.

V gene TRBV25-1 combines with J gene TRBJ2-3, with D unresolved. The CDR3 contains 14 residues. The V gene lost 1 base and the J gene lost 4 bases, with 9 bases spanning the gap. Germline CDR1 MGHDK, CDR2 SYGVNS. The CDR3 sequence: CASSEWTDADTQYF. The CDR3 DNA reads TGTGCCAGCAGTGAATGGACGGACGCAGATACGCAGTATTTT. The whole variable domain, filled in from reference TRBV25-1 and TRBJ2-3, reads EADIYQTPRYLVIGTGKKITLECSQTMGHDKMYWYQQDPGMELHLIHYSYGVNSTEKGDLSSESTVSRIRTEHFPLTLESARPSHTSQYLCASSEWTDADTQYFGPGTRLTVL.

This clone was observed a handful of times. The chain combines TRBV27 with TRBJ2-1; 8 bases line up with TRBD2. Trimming at V came to 2 bases and at J to 3 bases, leaving 6 bases not matched to a gene. The CDR3 covers 16 residues. The germline V gene encodes CDR1 MNHEY and CDR2 SMNVEV (reference sequence). CDR3 in amino acids: CASSLVAGGLYNEQFF. In nucleotides, the CDR3 is TGTGCCAGCAGTTTAGTGGCGGGAGGCCTCTACAATGAGCAGTTCTTC.

The chain employs TRBV7-2 and TRBJ1-2, with D unresolved. The germline V gene encodes CDR1 SGHTA and CDR2 FQGNSA. V was trimmed by 2 bases and J by 0 bases, leaving 1 base between them. This CDR3 is built from 12 residues. CDR3 in amino acids: CASSLTNYGYTF. The DNA for the CDR3 is TGTGCCAGCAGCTTAACTAACTATGGCTACACCTTC.

The J gene is TRBJ1-1, the V gene TRBV30; no firm D call. Germline V gene data show CDR1 as GTSNPN and CDR2 as SVGIG (reference sequence). The V and J ends lost 0 bases and 5 bases respectively, with 16 bases between them. This CDR3 has 15 residues. CDR3 loop: CAWSVRQRGGTEAFF. The CDR3 coding sequence is TGTGCCTGGAGTGTACGTCAGAGAGGAGGAACTGAAGCTTTCTTT.